This TCR beta chain originates from a study of post-analysis software for immune sequencing data. Study-wide background: Patients with relapsing-remitting, secondary progressive and progressive-relapsing multiple sclerosis courses were all represented.

Sequencing libraries made from TCR beta cDNA carried unique molecular identifiers. From the PCR reads, TCRdb called clonotypes with MiXCR, one entry per CDR3 protein. The profile shows about 540,000 distinct CDR3 sequences, 30% to 40% of them singletons. CDR3 length: 14 residues. The V gene lost 0 bases and the J gene lost 3 bases, with 10 bases spanning the gap. From germline, CDR1 is SGHRS and CDR2 YFSETQ. General study findings and limits: Patients had higher frequencies than controls of roughly 5 TRBV segments, including TRBV5-6, TRBV5-1 and TRBV20-1. The normalized Chao1 diversity of multiple sclerosis patients was significantly lower than that of controls.

Of note for this clonotype: What it binds is unknown.

This sequence was found in a girl under 18 with multiple sclerosis. The V gene is TRBV5-1, the J gene TRBJ2-7; D is perhaps TRBD1 (5 bases). The sample consisted of blood. In nucleotides, the CDR3 is TGCGCCAGCAGCTTGGAGGGGATCGGCTACGAGCAGTACTTC. As protein: CASSLEGIGYEQYF.